This entry concerns a single TCR beta chain. The sample holds a few counts of this clone. Its specific antigen is unknown. Per-base quality was not reported, and no clone a single base away is much larger than it. The data were obtained in a study of T cell changes during pregnancy in multiple sclerosis (dated by TCRdb to about 2019). With respect to the entire study: Changes in the T cell repertoire over the course of pregnancy were examined in this study in women with multiple sclerosis.

From cysteine to phenylalanine, the CDR3 is 13 amino acids long. The sequence is cut down to CDR3 DNA, 39 bases in frame from base 1. According to the germline V gene (reference sequence), CDR1 reads LNHDA and CDR2 reads SQIVND. At the junction V is shortened by 10 bases and J by 3 bases, with 12 bases in between. Library creation used the immunoSEQ multiplex PCR assay. TCRdb provides this immuneACCESS table in a form limited to in-frame rearrangements. Some clones are lacking; in checked studies, under half of them reflect an unresolved V gene, and why the rest are absent is not known. In all, the sample holds 40,000 to 45,000 clones, and around 89% of those were seen once. Clones ranked in the top ten supply 0.51% of the sample.

Material: CD4+ T cells from peripheral blood mononuclear cells, obtained in the first trimester of pregnancy. Here the chain combines TRBV19 and TRBJ2-2; TRBD2 is a weak D gene call, 6 bases matching. This TCR came from a female donor with multiple sclerosis, enrolled in a pregnancy study. The CDR3: CATSRRDTGELFF. The base sequence is TGTGCCACCAGCAGGAGGGACACCGGGGAGCTGTTTTTT.